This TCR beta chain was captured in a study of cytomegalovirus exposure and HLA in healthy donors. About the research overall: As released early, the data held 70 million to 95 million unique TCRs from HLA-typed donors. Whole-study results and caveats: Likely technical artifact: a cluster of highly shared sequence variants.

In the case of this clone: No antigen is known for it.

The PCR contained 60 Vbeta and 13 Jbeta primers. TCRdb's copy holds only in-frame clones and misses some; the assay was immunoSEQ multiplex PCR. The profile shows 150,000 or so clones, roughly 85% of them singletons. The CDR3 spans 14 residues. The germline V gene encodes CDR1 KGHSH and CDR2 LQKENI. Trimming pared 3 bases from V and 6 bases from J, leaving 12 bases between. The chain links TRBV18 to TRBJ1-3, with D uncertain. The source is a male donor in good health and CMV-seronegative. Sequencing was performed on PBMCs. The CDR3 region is CASSPQDGINTIYF. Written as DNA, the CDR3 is TGTGCCAGCTCACCCCAGGATGGCATAAACACCATATATTTT.